Listed here are 9 T cell receptor beta chains from one sample, sequenced in a study of blood T cell repertoires in COVID-19. Clones were read by immunoSEQ multiplex PCR, and TCRdb kept only the in-frame ones, dropping some. The repertoire includes over 450,000 clones, about 88% of them detected once, and roughly 1% sits in the top ten. Sequenced material: peripheral blood. These receptors were collected from a man between 18 and 29 years old with COVID-19, enrolled during active disease.

The V gene is TRBV24-1, the J gene TRBJ2-3, with 7 bases identical to TRBD1. Losses at the gene ends were 1 base for V and 6 bases for J; bases not matched to a gene: 9. This CDR3 is 16 amino acids long. Looked up from germline, CDR1 is KGHDR and CDR2 is SFDVKD. The CDR3 reads CATSDLRGRPADTQYF. CDR3 coding DNA: TGTGCCACCAGTGATTTAAGGGGGCGCCCCGCCGATACGCAGTATTTT.

J is TRBJ1-1 and V is TRBV12-3 or TRBV12-4; D not resolved. This CDR3 is 13 amino acids long. V was cut by 5 bases and J by 5 bases, with 12 bases left in between. The CDR3 DNA follows: TGTGCCAGCAGTAAAAGCGGGTTTACTGAAGCTTTCTTT. Amino acid sequence: CASSKSGFTEAFF.

This chain connects TRBV13 to TRBJ2-5, with D perhaps TRBD1 (5 bases). V was shortened by 7 bases and J by 5 bases, with 11 bases between the two germline ends. Germline assignment: CDR1 PRHDT and CDR2 FYEKMQ (reference sequence). The CDR3 extends over 12 amino acids. The CDR3 loop reads CASTQGPETQYF. The CDR3 DNA reads TGTGCCAGCACTCAGGGCCCGGAGACCCAGTACTTC.

The chain combines TRBV6-5 with TRBJ1-2; 8 nucleotides match TRBD1. The CDR3 consists of 14 residues. V shed 7 bases and J 7 bases; nucleotides not matched to a gene: 11. The germline CDR1 and CDR2 sequences are MNHEY and SVGAGI. The CDR3 region has the DNA TGTGCCAGCACCAGAGGACAGGGCAGTCGTGGCTACACCTTC. This codes for CASTRGQGSRGYTF.

This clone is a singleton in its sample. The V and J genes are TRBV29-1 and TRBJ1-1; maybe TRBD1 (5 bases). Trimming removed 6 bases at V and 4 bases at J, with 15 bases between. The CDR3 sequence is 13 residues long. Germline CDR1 and CDR2: SQVTM and ANQGSEA. In DNA form, the CDR3 reads TGCAGCGTGCCTCGGGGGTTTAGCACTGAAGCTTTCTTT. Amino acids: CSVPRGFSTEAFF.

The chain is built from TRBV12-5 and TRBJ2-7; TRBD2 aligns across 9 bases. With 3 bases clipped from V and 0 bases from J, the junction kept 0 bases outside the gene matches. From germline, CDR1 is LGHNT and CDR2 FRNRAP. There are 14 residues in the CDR3. This CDR3 is CASGLAGGSYEQYF. DNA for the CDR3: TGTGCTAGTGGTTTAGCGGGAGGCTCCTACGAGCAGTACTTC.

The CDR3 spells CASSIEGQYNEKLFF. The CDR3, as DNA: TGTGCCAGTAGTATAGAGGGACAGTACAATGAAAAACTGTTTTTT. The chain uses TRBV19 and TRBJ1-4; 7 positions agree with TRBD1. Germline lookup yields CDR1 LNHDA and CDR2 SQIVND (reference sequence). The CDR3 runs 15 residues. Trimming cost V 0 bases and J 5 bases; bases outside gene matches: 3.

This rearrangement joins TRBV4-1 to TRBJ2-3, with D maybe TRBD1 (5 bases). The V end was cut by 0 bases, the J end by 0 bases, with 10 bases between. CDR3 length: 16 residues. From germline, CDR1 is MGHRA and CDR2 YSYEKL. The CDR3, as DNA: TGCGCCAGCAGCCAAGATGACAGCCCTAGCACAGATACGCAGTATTTT. It specifies CASSQDDSPSTDTQYF.

The chain carries TRBV2 and TRBJ1-2; 8 bases line up with TRBD1. The junction had 6 bases not matched to a gene; V was cut back by 6 bases and J by 6 bases. The CDR3 contains 13 residues. In germline, CDR1 is SNHLY, CDR2 FYNNEI. This chain's CDR3 is CASSLDREDGYTF. The CDR3, as DNA: TGTGCCAGCAGCCTGGACAGGGAGGATGGCTACACCTTC.